Given below is one T cell receptor beta chain in context. The antigen is not known. The sample belongs to a study of early T cells in non-severe SARS-CoV-2 infection. The overall study: RNA in bulk from unsorted whole blood was sequenced, and chains were unpaired.

General study points: Private and CD4 specificities were missed by VDJdb matching, which favored anti-spike CD8 responses.

Trimming cost V 0 bases and J 8 bases, with 14 bases left between them. The germline V gene encodes CDR1 DFQATT and CDR2 SNEGSKA (reference sequence). This CDR3 spans 14 amino acids. Each single cDNA molecule received a unique molecular identifier. TCRdb reprocessed the 5' RACE reads via MiXCR and lists one record per CDR3 protein. The sample has around 60,000 distinct CDR3 sequences; 15% to 20% are singletons. This clonotype originated in an adult who was a healthcare worker with PCR-confirmed SARS-CoV-2 infection or an uninfected control (not recorded which). The chain couples TRBV20-1 to TRBJ2-1; the D call may be TRBD1 or TRBD2 (5 bases each). The input for sequencing was whole blood, taken at baseline. As DNA, the CDR3 is TGCAGTGCTAGAGATCTCGCAGGGCGGGATGAGCAGTTCTTC. It yields the protein CSARDLAGRDEQFF.